The clone carrying this T cell receptor beta chain turned up a few times. The antigen is undetermined. Germline and junction disagree at one end, which may indicate a read error. The sample comes from a study of T cell repertoires in cytomegalovirus infection. In TCRdb, the reads were re-called with MiXCR into one record per CDR3 protein. The sample yields about 830,000 distinct CDR3 sequences, around a third seen once. Looked up from germline, CDR1 is MGHDK and CDR2 is SYGVNS. This CDR3 region has 14 residues. The rearrangement uses TRBV25-1 and TRBJ2-7; perhaps TRBD2 as D (5 bases). Sequenced here: cultured CD8+ T cells from PBMCs, sampled from culture after CMV antigen stimulation. This TCR derives from a human donor in good health (CMV status not recorded). Some clones in this sample may be carry-over from other donors' samples. The CDR3 DNA reads as TGTGCCAGCCAAGGAGGTGAGGGCTCCTATGAGCAGTACTTC. Protein: CASQGGEGSYEQYF.